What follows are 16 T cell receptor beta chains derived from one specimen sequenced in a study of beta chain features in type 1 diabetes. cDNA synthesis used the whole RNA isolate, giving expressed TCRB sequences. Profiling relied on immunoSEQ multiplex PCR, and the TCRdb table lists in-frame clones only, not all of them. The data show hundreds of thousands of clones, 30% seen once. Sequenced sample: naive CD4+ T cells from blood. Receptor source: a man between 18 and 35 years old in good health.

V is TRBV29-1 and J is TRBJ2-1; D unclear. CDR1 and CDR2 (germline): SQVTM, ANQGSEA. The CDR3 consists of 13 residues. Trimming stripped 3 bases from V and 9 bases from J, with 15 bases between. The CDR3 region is CSVDLRRVAEQFF. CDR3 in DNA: TGCAGCGTTGATCTGCGCCGGGTGGCTGAGCAGTTCTTC.

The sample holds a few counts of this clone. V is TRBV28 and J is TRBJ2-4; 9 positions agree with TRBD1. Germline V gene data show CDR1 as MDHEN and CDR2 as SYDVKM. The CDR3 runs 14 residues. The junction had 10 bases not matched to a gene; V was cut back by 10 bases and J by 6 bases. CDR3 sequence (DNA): TGTGCCACCGACCTCGGGACAGGGAGAAACATTCAGTACTTC. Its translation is CATDLGTGRNIQYF. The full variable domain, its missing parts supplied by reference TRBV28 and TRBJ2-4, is DVKVTQSSRYLVKRTGEKVFLECVQDMDHENMFWYRQDPGLGLRLIYFSYDVKMKEKGDIPEGYSVSREKKERFSLILESASTNQTSMYLCATDLGTGRNIQYFGAGTRLSVL.

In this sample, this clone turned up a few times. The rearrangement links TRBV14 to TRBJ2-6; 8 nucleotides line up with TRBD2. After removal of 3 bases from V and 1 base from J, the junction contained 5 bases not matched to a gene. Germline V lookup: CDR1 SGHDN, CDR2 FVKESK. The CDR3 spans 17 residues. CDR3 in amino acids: CASSQQAGVSGANVLTF. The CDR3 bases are TGTGCCAGCAGCCAGCAAGCGGGGGTATCTGGGGCCAACGTCCTGACTTTC.

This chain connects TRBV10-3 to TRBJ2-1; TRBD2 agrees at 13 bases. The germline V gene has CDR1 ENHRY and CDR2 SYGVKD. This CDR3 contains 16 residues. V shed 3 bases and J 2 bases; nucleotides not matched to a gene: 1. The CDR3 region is CAISDGLAGAYNEQFF. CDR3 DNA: TGTGCCATCAGTGACGGACTAGCGGGAGCCTACAATGAGCAGTTCTTC.

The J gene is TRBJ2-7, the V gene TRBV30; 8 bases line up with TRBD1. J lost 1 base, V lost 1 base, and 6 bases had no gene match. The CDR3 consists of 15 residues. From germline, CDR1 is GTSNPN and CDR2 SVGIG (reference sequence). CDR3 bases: TGTGCCTGGAGTGCCGACAGGGGATCGTCCTACGAGCAGTACTTC. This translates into CAWSADRGSSYEQYF.

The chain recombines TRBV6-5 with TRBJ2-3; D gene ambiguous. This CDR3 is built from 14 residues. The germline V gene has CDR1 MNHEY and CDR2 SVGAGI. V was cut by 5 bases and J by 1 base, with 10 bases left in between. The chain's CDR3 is CASSKLQGTDTQYF. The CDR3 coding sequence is TGTGCCAGCAGTAAGCTCCAGGGCACAGATACGCAGTATTTT.

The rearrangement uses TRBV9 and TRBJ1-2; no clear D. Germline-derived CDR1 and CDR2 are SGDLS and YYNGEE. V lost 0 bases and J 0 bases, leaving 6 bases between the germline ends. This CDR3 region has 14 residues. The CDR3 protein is CASSVEPTNYGYTF. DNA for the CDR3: TGTGCCAGCAGCGTAGAACCGACTAACTATGGCTACACCTTC.

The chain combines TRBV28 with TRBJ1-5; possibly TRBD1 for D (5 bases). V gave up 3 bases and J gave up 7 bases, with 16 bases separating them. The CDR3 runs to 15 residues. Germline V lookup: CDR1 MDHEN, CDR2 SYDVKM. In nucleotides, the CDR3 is TGTGCCAGCAGTTTTATAGGGACCTCGATCCAGCCCCAGCATTTT. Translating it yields CASSFIGTSIQPQHF.

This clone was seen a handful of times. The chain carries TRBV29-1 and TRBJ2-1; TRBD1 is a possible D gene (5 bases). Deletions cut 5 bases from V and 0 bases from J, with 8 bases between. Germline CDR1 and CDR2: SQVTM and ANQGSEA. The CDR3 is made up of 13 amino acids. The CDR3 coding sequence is TGCAGCGTTCGGACAAGCTCCTACAATGAGCAGTTCTTC. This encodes CSVRTSSYNEQFF.

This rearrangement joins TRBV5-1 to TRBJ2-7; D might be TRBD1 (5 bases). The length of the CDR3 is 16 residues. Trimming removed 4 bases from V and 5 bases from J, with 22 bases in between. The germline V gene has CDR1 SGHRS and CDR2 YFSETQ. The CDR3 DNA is TGCGCCAGCAGCCCATTTTCGTCGCAGGGCATCAACGAGCAGTACTTC. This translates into CASSPFSSQGINEQYF.

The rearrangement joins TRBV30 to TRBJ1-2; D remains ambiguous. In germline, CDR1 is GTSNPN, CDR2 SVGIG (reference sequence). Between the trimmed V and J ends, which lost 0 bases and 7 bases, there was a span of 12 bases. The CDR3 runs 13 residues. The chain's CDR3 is CAWSVSDVGGYTF. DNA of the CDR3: TGTGCCTGGAGTGTATCGGATGTGGGTGGCTACACCTTC.

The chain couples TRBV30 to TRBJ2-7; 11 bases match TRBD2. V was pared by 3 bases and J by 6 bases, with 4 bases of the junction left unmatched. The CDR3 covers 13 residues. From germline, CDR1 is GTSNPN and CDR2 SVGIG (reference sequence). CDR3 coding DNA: TGTGCCTGGAGGGTAGCGGGAGGGACCGAGCAGTACTTC. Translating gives CAWRVAGGTEQYF.

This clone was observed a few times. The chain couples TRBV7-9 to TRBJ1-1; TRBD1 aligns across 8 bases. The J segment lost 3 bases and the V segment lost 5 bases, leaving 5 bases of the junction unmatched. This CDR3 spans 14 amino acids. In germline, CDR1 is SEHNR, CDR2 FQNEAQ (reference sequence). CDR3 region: CASSAQTGDTEAFF. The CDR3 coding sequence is TGTGCCAGCAGCGCCCAGACAGGGGACACTGAAGCTTTCTTT.

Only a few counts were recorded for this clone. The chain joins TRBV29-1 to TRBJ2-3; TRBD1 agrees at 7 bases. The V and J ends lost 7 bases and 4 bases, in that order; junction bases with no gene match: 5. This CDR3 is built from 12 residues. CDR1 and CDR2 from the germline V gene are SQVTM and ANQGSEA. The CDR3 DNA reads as TGCAGCGGTGCTCAGGGGGCAGATACGCAGTATTTT. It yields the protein CSGAQGADTQYF.

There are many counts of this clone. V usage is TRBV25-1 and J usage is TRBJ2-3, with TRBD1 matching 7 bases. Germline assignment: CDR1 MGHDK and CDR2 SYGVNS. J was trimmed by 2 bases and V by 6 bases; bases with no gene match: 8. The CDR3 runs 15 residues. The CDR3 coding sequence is TGTGCCAGCAGCCAACAGGGGATATACACAGATACGCAGTATTTT. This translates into CASSQQGIYTDTQYF.

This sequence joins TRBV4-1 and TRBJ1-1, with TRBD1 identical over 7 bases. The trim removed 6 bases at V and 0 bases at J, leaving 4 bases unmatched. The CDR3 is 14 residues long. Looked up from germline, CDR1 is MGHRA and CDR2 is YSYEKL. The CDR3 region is CASREGAVNTEAFF. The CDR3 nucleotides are TGCGCCAGCAGGGAGGGGGCAGTGAACACTGAAGCTTTCTTT.